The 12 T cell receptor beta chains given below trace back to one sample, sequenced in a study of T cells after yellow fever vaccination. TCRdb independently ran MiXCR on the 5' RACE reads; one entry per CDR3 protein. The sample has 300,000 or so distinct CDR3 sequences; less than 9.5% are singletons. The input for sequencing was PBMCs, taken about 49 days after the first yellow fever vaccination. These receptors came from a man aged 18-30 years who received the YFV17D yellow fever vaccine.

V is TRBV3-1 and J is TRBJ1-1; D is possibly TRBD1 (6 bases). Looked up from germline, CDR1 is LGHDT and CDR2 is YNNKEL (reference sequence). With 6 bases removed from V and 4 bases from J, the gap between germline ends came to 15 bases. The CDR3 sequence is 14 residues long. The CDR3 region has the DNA TGTGCCAGCAGTGGGGAGGGGGGGTTCACTGAAGCTTTCTTT. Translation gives CASSGEGGFTEAFF.

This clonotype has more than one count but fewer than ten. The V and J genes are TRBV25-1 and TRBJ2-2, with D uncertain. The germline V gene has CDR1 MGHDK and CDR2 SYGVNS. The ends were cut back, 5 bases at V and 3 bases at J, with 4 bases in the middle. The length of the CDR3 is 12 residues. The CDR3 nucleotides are TGTGCCAGCAGTCTACACACCGGGGAGCTGTTTTTT. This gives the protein CASSLHTGELFF.

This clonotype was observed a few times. In DNA, the CDR3 is TGTGCCAGCAGTATCAGGGAGAGAGGTTCCGGGGAGCTGTTTTTT. This gives the protein CASSIRERGSGELFF. The V call is TRBV2, the J call TRBJ2-2; the D call may be TRBD1 or TRBD2 (5 bases each). Germline CDR1 SNHLY, CDR2 FYNNEI. This CDR3 has 15 residues. V lost 5 bases and J 6 bases, leaving 16 bases between the germline ends.

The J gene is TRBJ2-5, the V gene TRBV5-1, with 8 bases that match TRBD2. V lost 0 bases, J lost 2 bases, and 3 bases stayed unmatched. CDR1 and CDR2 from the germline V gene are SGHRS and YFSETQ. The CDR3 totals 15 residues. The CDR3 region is CASSLGSGEQETQYF. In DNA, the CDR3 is TGCGCCAGCAGCTTGGGTAGCGGGGAACAAGAGACCCAGTACTTC.

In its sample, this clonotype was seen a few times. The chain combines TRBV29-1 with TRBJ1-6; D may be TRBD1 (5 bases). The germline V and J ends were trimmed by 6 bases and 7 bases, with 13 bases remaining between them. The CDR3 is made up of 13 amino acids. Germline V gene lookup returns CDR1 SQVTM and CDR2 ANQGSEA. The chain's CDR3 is CSVGREANSPLHF. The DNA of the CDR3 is TGCAGCGTGGGACGAGAAGCGAATTCACCCCTCCACTTT.

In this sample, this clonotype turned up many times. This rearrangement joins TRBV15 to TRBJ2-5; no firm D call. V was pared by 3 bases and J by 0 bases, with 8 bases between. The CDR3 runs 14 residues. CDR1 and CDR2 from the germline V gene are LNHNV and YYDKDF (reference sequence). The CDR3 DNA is TGTGCCACCAGCAGCGGACGGGACCAAGAGACCCAGTACTTC. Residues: CATSSGRDQETQYF.

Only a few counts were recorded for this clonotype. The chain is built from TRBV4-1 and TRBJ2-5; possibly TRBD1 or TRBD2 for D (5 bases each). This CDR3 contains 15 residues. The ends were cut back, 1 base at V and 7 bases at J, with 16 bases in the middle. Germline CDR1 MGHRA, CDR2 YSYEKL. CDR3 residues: CASSQGTGDLGTQYF. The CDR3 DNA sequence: TGCGCCAGCAGCCAAGGGACTGGGGACCTCGGGACCCAGTACTTC.

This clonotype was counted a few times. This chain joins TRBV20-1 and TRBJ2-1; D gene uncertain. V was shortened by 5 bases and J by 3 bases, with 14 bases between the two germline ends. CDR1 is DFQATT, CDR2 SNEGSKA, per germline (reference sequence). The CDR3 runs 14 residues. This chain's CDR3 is CSASGSLDYNEQFF. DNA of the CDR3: TGCAGTGCTTCCGGGTCTTTGGACTACAATGAGCAGTTCTTC.

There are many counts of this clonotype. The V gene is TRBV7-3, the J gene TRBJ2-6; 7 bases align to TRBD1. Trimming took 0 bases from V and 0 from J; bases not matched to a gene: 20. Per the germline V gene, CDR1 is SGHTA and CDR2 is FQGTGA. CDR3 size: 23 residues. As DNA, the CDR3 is TGTGCCAGCAGCTTAACGATTCTCACTCAACTAGTTGGACAGGCCTCTGGGGCCAACGTCCTGACTTTC. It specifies CASSLTILTQLVGQASGANVLTF.

The CDR3 protein is CASSSGLAGGTTDTQYF. The CDR3 DNA follows: TGTGCCAGCAGCTCGGGACTAGCGGGGGGTACCACAGATACGCAGTATTTT. The chain is built from TRBV5-4 and TRBJ2-3; 15 nucleotides align to TRBD2. This CDR3 has 17 residues. J lost 2 bases, V lost 3 bases, and 4 bases had no gene match. The germline V gene encodes CDR1 SGHNT and CDR2 YYREEE (reference sequence).

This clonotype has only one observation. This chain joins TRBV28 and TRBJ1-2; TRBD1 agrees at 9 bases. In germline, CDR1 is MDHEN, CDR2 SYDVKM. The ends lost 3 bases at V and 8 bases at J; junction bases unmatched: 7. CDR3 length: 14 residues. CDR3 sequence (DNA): TGTGCCAGCAGTTTGGGACAGGGAATTTGGGGCTACACCTTC. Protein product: CASSLGQGIWGYTF.

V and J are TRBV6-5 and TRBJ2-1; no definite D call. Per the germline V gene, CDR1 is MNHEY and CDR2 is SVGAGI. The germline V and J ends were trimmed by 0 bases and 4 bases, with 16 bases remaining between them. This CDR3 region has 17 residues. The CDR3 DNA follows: TGTGCCAGCAGTTACTCGATTTCGGCTAGAGCATACAATGAGCAGTTCTTC. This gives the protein CASSYSISARAYNEQFF.